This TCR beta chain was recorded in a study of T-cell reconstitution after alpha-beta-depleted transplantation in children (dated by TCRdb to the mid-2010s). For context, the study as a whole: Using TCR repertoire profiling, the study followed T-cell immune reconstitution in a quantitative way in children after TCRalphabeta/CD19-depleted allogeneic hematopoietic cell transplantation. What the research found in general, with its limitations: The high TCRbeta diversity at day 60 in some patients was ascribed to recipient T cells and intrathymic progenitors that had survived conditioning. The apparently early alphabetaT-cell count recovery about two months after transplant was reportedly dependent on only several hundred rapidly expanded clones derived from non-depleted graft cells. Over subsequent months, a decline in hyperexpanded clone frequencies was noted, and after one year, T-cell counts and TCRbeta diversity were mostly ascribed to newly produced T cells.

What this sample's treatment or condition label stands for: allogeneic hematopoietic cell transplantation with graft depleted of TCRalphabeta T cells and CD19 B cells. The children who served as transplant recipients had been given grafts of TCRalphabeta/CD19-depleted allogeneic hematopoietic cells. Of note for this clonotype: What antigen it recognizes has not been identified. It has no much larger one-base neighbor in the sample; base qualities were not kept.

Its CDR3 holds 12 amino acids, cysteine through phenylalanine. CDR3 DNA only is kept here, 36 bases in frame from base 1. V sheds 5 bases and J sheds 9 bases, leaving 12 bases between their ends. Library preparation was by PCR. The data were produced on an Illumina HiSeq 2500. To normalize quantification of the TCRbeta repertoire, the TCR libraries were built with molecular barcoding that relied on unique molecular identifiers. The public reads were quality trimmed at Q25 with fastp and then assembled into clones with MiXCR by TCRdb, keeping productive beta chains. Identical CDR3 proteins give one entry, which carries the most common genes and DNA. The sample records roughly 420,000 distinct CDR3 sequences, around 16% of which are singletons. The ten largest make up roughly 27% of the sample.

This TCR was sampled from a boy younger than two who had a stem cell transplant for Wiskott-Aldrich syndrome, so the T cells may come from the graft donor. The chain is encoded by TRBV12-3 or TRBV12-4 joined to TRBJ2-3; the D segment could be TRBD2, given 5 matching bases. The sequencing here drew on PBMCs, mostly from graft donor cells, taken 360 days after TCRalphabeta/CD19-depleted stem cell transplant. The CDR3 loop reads CASSLTQRTQYF. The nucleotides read TGTGCCAGCAGTCTAACTCAGCGGACGCAGTATTTT.